The clone carrying this TCR beta chain was observed a single time. How the authors handled the data: Amplification of reference gene primers was used by the study to estimate nucleated cell counts. Here immunoSEQ multiplex PCR was the method, and the copy in TCRdb shows in-frame clones only, minus some. V, J and clone size were drawn from that table, and D and trimming were deduced from the DNA. The sample yields roughly 86,000 clones, over 75% seen once. These data are taken from a study of blood T cell repertoires in COVID-19. At the level of the study: PBMCs, B-cell-depleted T cells, or T cells provided the cDNA or gDNA that made up the material.

Seattle patient enrollment occurred during active infection, with longitudinal follow-up thereafter. This CDR3 has 16 amino acids. V dropped 4 bases and J dropped 5 bases, with 21 bases sitting between them. The germline V gene encodes CDR1 SGHNT and CDR2 YYREEE (reference sequence). This clonotype was obtained from a woman aged 80 or over with COVID-19, enrolled during active disease. The sample was peripheral blood. V usage is TRBV5-4 and J usage is TRBJ1-1, with unresolved D. DNA of the CDR3: TGTGCCAGCAGCCCCCGGGAGGGTGCAGGCCTAACTGAAGCTTTCTTT. Protein sequence: CASSPREGAGLTEAFF.